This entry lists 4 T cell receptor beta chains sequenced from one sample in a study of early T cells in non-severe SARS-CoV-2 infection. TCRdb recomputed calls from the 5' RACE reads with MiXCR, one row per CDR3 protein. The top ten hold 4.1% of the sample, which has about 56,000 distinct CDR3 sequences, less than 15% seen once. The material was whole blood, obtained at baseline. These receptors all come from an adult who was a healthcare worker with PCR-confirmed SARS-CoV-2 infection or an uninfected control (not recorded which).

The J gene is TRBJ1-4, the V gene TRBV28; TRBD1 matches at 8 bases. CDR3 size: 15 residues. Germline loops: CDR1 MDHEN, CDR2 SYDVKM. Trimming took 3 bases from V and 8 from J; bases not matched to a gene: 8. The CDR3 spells CASSFPTGGGEKLFF. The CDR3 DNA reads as TGTGCCAGCAGTTTCCCTACAGGGGGGGGCGAAAAACTGTTTTTT.

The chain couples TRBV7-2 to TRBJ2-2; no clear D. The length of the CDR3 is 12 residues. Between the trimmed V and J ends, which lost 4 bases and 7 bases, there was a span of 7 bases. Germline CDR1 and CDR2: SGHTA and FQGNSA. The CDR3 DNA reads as TGTGCCAGCAGCTCCTATAGCGGGGAGCTGTTTTTT. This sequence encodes CASSSYSGELFF.

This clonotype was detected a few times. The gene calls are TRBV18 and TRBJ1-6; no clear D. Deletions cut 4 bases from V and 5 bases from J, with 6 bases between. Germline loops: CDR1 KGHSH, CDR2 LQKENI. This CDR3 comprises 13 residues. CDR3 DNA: TGTGCCAGCTCACGGCGGAATAATTCACCCCTCCACTTT. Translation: CASSRRNNSPLHF.

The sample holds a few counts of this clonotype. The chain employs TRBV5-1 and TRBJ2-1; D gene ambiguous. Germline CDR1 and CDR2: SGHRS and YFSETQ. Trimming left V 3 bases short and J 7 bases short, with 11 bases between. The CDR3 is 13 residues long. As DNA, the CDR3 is TGCGCCAGCAGCTCGGTTGTTGGGAATGAGCAGTTCTTC. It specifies CASSSVVGNEQFF. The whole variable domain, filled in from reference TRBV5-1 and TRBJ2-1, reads KAGVTQTPRYLIKTRGQQVTLSCSPISGHRSVSWYQQTPGQGLQFLFEYFSETQRNKGNFPGRFSGRQFSNSRSEMNVSTLELGDSALYLCASSSVVGNEQFFGPGTRLTVL.